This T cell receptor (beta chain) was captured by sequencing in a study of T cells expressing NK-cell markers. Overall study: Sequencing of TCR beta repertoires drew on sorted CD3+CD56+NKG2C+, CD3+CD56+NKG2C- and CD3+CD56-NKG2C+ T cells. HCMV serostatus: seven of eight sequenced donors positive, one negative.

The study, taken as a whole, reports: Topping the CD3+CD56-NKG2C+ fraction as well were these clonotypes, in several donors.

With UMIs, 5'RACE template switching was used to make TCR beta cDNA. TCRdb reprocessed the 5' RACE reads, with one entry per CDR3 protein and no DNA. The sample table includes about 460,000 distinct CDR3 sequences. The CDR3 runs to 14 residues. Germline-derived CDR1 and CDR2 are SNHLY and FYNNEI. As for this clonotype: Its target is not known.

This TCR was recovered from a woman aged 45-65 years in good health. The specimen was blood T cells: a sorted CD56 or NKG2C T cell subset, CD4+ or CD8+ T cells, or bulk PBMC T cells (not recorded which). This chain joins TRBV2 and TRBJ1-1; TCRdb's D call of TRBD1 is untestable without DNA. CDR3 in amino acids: CASSEQGIGTEAFF.